This TCR beta chain stems from a study of T cell changes during pregnancy in multiple sclerosis. The CDR3 has 15 amino acids. Unmatched junction bases numbered 5, after V lost 1 base and J lost 8 bases. Germline loops: CDR1 SGHNT, CDR2 YYREEE (reference sequence). TCRdb's table, derived via immunoSEQ multiplex PCR, lists solely in-frame clones and lacks some. The table lists 35,000 to 55,000 clones, almost 95% of them singletons. The sequenced sample was peripheral blood, obtained in the third trimester of pregnancy. The receptor was isolated from a female donor with multiple sclerosis, enrolled in a pregnancy study. V and J are TRBV5-4 and TRBJ2-2, with 10 positions matching TRBD1. The DNA of the CDR3 is TGTGCCAGCAGCTTGACGGGACAGGGGCTGGGGGAGCTGTTTTTT. The encoded protein is CASSLTGQGLGELFF.